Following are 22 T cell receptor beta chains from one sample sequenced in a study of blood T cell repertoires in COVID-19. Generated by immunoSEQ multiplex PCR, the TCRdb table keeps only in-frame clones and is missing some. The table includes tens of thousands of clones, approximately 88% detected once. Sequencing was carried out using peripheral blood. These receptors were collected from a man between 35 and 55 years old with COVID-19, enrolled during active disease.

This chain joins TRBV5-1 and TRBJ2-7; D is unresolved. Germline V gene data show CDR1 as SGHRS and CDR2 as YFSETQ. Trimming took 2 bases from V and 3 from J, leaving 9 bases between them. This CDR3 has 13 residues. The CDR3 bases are TGCGCCAGCAGCTTCACGTCCGGCTACGAGCAGTACTTC. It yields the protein CASSFTSGYEQYF.

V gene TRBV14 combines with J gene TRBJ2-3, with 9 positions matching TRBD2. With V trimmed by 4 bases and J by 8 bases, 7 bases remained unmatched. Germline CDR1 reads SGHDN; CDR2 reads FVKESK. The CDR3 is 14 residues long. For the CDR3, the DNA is TGTGCCAGCAGCCCGGACAGCGGGAGGACTACGCAGTATTTT. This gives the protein CASSPDSGRTTQYF. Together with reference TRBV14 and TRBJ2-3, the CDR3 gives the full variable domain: EAGVTQFPSHSVIEKGQTVTLRCDPISGHDNLYWYRRVMGKEIKFLLHFVKESKQDESGMPNNRFLAERTGGTYSTLKVQPAELEDSGVYFCASSPDSGRTTQYFGPGTRLTVL.

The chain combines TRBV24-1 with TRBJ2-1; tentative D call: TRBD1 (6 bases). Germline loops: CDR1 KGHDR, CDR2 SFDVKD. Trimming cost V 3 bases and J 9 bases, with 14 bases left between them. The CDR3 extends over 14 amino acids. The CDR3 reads CATSDDNRVTEQFF. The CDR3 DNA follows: TGTGCCACCAGTGATGATAACAGGGTAACTGAGCAGTTCTTC.

As DNA, the CDR3 is TGCGCCAGCAGCGTACAGCAGGGGGTATTGGCACCCCTCCACTTT. Its translation is CASSVQQGVLAPLHF. This chain joins TRBV5-1 and TRBJ1-6; 7 positions match TRBD1. The germline gives CDR1 SGHRS, CDR2 YFSETQ. With V trimmed by 4 bases and J by 11 bases, 12 bases remained unmatched. The CDR3 length is 15 residues.

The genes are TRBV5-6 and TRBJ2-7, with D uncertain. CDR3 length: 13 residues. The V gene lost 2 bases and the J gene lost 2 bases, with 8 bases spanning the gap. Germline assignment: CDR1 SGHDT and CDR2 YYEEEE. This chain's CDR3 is CASSFGKPYEQYF. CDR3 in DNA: TGTGCCAGCAGCTTTGGTAAGCCCTACGAGCAGTACTTC.

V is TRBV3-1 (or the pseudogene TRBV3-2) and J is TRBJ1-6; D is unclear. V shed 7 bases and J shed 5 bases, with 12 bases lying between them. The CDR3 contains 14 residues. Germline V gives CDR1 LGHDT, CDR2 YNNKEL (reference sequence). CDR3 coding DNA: TGTGCCAGCAAACTCAGCGGAGATAATTCACCCCTCCACTTT. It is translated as CASKLSGDNSPLHF.

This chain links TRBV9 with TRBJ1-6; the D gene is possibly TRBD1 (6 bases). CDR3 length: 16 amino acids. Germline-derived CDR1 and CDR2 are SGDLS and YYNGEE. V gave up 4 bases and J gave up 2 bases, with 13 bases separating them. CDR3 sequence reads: CASSPTGTPYNSPLHF. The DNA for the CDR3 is TGTGCCAGCAGCCCAACAGGGACCCCCTATAATTCACCCCTCCACTTT.

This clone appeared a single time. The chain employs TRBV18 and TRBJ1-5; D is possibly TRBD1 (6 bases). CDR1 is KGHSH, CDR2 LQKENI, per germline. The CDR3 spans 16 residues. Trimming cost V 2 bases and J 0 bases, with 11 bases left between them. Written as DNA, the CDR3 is TGTGCCAGCTCACCAGGCCCAGGGGTTAGCAATCAGCCCCAGCATTTT. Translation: CASSPGPGVSNQPQHF.

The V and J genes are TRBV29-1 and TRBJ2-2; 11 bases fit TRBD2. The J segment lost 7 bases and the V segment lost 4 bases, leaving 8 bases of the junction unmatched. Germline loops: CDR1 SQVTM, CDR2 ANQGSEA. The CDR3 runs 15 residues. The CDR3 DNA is TGCAGCGTTGTTAGCGGGGGGGCCGGAATCGGGGAGCTGTTTTTT. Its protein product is CSVVSGGAGIGELFF.

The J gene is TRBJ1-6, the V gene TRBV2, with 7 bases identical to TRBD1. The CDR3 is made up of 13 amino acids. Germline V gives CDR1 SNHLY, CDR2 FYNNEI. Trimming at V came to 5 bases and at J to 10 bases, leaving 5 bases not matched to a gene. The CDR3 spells CASSKQGISPLHF. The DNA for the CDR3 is TGTGCCAGCAGTAAACAGGGGATATCACCCCTCCACTTT.

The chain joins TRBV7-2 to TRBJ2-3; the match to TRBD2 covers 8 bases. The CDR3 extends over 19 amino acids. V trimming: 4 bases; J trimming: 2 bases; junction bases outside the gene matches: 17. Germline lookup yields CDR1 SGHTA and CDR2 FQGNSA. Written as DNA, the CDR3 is TGTGCCAGCAGCTCCTTAGCGGGATTTAACCCCGTTGACACAGATACGCAGTATTTT. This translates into CASSSLAGFNPVDTDTQYF.

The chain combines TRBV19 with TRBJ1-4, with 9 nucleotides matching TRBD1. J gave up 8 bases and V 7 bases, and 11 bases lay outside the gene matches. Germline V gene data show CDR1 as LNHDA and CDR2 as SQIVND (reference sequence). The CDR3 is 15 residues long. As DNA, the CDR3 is TGTGCCAGTACCACGAACAGGGGGCGTGGGGAAAAACTGTTTTTT. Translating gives CASTTNRGRGEKLFF. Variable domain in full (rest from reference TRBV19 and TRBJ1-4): DGGITQSPKYLFRKEGQNVTLSCEQNLNHDAMYWYRQDPGQGLRLIYYSQIVNDFQKGDIAEGYSVSREKKESFPLTVTSAQKNPTAFYLCASTTNRGRGEKLFFGSGTQLSVL.

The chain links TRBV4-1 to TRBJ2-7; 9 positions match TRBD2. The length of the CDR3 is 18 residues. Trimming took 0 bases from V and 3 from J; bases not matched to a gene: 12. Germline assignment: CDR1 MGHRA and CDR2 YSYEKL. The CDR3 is CASSQDHVVAGVNYEQYF. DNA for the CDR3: TGCGCCAGCAGCCAAGATCACGTGGTAGCGGGAGTAAACTACGAGCAGTACTTC.

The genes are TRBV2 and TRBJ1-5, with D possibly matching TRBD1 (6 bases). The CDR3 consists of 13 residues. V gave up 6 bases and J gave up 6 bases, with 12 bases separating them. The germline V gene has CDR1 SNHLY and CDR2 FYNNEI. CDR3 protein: CASSRTEGQPQHF. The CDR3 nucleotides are TGTGCCAGCAGCCGGACAGAGGGTCAGCCCCAGCATTTT.

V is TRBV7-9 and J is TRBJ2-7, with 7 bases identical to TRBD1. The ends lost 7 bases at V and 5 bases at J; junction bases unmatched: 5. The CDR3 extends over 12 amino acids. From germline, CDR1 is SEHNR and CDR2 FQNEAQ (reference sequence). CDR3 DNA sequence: TGTGCCAGCAACCTACAGGGGAACGAGCAGTACTTC. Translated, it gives CASNLQGNEQYF.

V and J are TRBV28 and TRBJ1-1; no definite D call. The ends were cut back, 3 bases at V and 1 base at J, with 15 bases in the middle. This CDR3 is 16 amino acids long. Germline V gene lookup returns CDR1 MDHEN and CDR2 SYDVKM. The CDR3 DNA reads TGTGCCAGCAGTTTGGTCAGGCGCTTGCGGAACACTGAAGCTTTCTTT. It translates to CASSLVRRLRNTEAFF.

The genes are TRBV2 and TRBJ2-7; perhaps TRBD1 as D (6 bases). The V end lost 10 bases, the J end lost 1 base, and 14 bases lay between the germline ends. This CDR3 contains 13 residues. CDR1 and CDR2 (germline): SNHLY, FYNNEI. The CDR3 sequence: CAKGPTGSYEQYF. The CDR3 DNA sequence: TGTGCCAAGGGGCCCACAGGGTCCTACGAGCAGTACTTC. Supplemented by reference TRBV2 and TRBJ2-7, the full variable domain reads EPEVTQTPSHQVTQMGQEVILRCVPISNHLYFYWYRQILGQKVEFLVSFYNNEISEKSEIFDDQFSVERPDGSNFTLKIRSTKLEDSAMYFCAKGPTGSYEQYFGPGTRLTVT.

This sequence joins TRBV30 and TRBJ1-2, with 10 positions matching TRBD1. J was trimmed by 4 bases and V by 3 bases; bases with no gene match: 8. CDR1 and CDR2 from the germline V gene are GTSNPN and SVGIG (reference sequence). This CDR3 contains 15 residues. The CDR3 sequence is CAWRAPGQGSYGYTF. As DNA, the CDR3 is TGTGCCTGGAGGGCCCCGGGACAGGGGAGCTATGGCTACACCTTC. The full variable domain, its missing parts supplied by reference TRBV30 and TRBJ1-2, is SQTIHQWPATLVQPVGSPLSLECTVEGTSNPNLYWYRQAAGRGLQLLFYSVGIGQISSEVPQNLSASRPQDRQFILSSKKLLLSDSGFYLCAWRAPGQGSYGYTFGSGTRLTVV.

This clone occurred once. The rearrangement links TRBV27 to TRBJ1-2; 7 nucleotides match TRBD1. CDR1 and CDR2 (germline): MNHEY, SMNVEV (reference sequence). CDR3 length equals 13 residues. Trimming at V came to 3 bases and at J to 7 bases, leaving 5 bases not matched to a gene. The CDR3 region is CASSFEGAIGYTF. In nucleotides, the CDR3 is TGTGCCAGCAGTTTCGAGGGGGCTATTGGCTACACCTTC.

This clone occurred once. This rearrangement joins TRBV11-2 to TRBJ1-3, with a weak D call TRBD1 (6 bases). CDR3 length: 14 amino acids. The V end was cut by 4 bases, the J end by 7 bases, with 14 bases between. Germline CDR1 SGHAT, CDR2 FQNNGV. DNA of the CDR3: TGTGCCAGCAGCTCCCTAACAGGGTTTAACACCATATATTTT. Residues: CASSSLTGFNTIYF.

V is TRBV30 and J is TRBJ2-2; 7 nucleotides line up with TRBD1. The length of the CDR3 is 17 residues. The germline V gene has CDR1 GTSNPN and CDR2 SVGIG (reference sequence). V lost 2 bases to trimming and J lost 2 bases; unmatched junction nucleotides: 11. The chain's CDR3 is CAWSLKPGTANTGELFF. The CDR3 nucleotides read TGTGCCTGGAGTTTGAAGCCCGGGACAGCCAACACCGGGGAGCTGTTTTTT.

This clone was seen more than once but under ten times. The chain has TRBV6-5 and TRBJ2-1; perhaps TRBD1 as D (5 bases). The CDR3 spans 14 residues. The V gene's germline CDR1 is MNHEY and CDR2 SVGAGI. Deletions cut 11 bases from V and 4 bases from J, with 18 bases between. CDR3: CASGRVKGYNEQFF. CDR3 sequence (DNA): TGTGCCTCTGGCAGGGTAAAGGGATACAATGAGCAGTTCTTC.